The 12 T cell receptor beta chains given below trace back to one sample, sequenced in a study of T cell responses to AZD1222 COVID-19 vaccine. The table came from immunoSEQ multiplex PCR; TCRdb's copy has only in-frame clones and leaves some out. The repertoire holds 90,000 to 100,000 clones, with about 89% as singletons. Material: peripheral blood, obtained on day 0 of AZD1222 vaccination. All receptors derive from an adult in good health.

V and J are TRBV6-1 and TRBJ2-7; TRBD1 is a possible D gene (6 bases). Trimming left V 5 bases short and J 5 bases short, with 13 bases between. The CDR3 spans 13 residues. Germline V gene sequence: CDR1 MNHNS, CDR2 SASEGT. The CDR3 here is CASSSLQGHEQYF. The CDR3 DNA sequence: TGTGCCAGCAGTTCCCTACAGGGCCACGAGCAGTACTTC.

This clone was picked up one time. The genes are TRBV19 and TRBJ1-5; D is undetermined. With 6 bases removed from V and 3 bases from J, the gap between germline ends came to 6 bases. Germline-derived CDR1 and CDR2 are LNHDA and SQIVND (reference sequence). The CDR3 has 12 residues. The CDR3 nucleotides read TGTGCCAGTAGGCTCTACAATCAGCCCCAGCATTTT. Its translation: CASRLYNQPQHF.

CDR3 sequence reads: CASSLGVRGTYNEQFF. The CDR3 nucleotides are TGCGCCAGCAGCTTGGGGGTGCGGGGGACTTACAATGAGCAGTTCTTC. The chain has TRBV5-1 and TRBJ2-1, with TRBD2 matching 7 bases. Losses at the gene ends were 0 bases for V and 4 bases for J; bases not matched to a gene: 7. CDR3 length: 16 amino acids. Germline CDR1 reads SGHRS; CDR2 reads YFSETQ.

Concerning this clone itself: Other DNA sequences in this sample translate to the same CDR3. CDR3 protein: CASSSGGANEQFF. CDR3 in DNA: TGTGCCAGTTCGAGCGGGGGGGCCAATGAGCAGTTCTTC. The gene calls are TRBV19 and TRBJ2-1; 10 nucleotides agree with TRBD2. Germline V gene lookup returns CDR1 LNHDA and CDR2 SQIVND (reference sequence). The CDR3 is made up of 13 amino acids. V shed 8 bases and J 6 bases; nucleotides not matched to a gene: 4.

The CDR3 nucleotides read TGTGCCAGCAGTTACACGGTAAATAGCAATCAGCCCCAGCATTTT. Amino acids: CASSYTVNSNQPQHF. J is TRBJ1-5 and V is TRBV6-6; no definite D call. CDR1 and CDR2 (germline): MNHNY, SVGAGI (reference sequence). With 2 bases removed from V and 0 bases from J, the gap between germline ends came to 8 bases. The CDR3 loop spans 15 amino acids.

This clone is a singleton in its sample. J is TRBJ1-2 and V is TRBV2; D is unclear. Between the trimmed V and J ends, which lost 8 bases and 5 bases, there was a span of 15 bases. CDR1 and CDR2 from the germline V gene are SNHLY and FYNNEI. The CDR3 has 13 residues. The CDR3 sequence: CASVRRSSYGYTF. In DNA form, the CDR3 reads TGTGCCAGCGTCAGGAGAAGCTCTTATGGCTACACCTTC.

This clone was detected only a few times. The CDR3 loop reads CASSDQGPHNEQFF. As DNA, the CDR3 is TGTGCCAGCAGTGATCAGGGGCCCCACAATGAGCAGTTCTTC. This chain uses TRBV6-4 with TRBJ2-1; TRBD1 is a possible D gene (6 bases). V lost 3 bases and J lost 5, with 11 bases in between. This CDR3 has 14 residues. The V gene's germline CDR1 is MRHNA and CDR2 SNTAGT.

V and J are TRBV25-1 and TRBJ2-7; D not resolved. Trimming removed 5 bases at V and 2 bases at J, with 4 bases between. Germline V gene data show CDR1 as MGHDK and CDR2 as SYGVNS. CDR3 length: 11 residues. The chain's CDR3 is CASSIPYEQYF. The DNA for the CDR3 is TGTGCCAGCAGTATCCCCTACGAGCAGTACTTC.

CDR3 bases: TGTGCCAGCAGTTATGATGGGACAGGAGGTTATGGCTACACCTTC. It translates to CASSYDGTGGYGYTF. The chain couples TRBV7-9 to TRBJ1-2; 8 nucleotides match TRBD1. V lost 6 bases to trimming and J lost 5 bases; unmatched junction nucleotides: 11. CDR1 is SEHNR, CDR2 FQNEAQ, per germline (reference sequence). The CDR3 consists of 15 residues.

This sequence joins TRBV5-1 and TRBJ2-6; TRBD1 aligns across 7 bases. The CDR3 runs 17 residues. The germline V gene encodes CDR1 SGHRS and CDR2 YFSETQ. V trimming: 0 bases; J trimming: 0 bases; junction bases outside the gene matches: 3. The CDR3 DNA reads TGCGCCAGCAGCTTGGTGGGGGACAGCTCTGGGGCCAACGTCCTGACTTTC. It translates to CASSLVGDSSGANVLTF. The full variable domain, with the rest looked up from reference TRBV5-1 and TRBJ2-6, is KAGVTQTPRYLIKTRGQQVTLSCSPISGHRSVSWYQQTPGQGLQFLFEYFSETQRNKGNFPGRFSGRQFSNSRSEMNVSTLELGDSALYLCASSLVGDSSGANVLTFGAGSRLTVL.

This chain links TRBV10-3 with TRBJ1-2; 10 bases line up with TRBD1. Trimming took 6 bases from V and 7 from J; bases not matched to a gene: 5. CDR3 size: 13 residues. CDR1 is ENHRY, CDR2 SYGVKD, per germline. CDR3 nucleotide sequence: TGTGCCATCAGCGGGGACAGGGGTTTTGGCTACACCTTC. Translating gives CAISGDRGFGYTF.

The genes are TRBV5-1 and TRBJ2-1; perhaps TRBD2 as D (5 bases). CDR3 length: 16 residues. V was pared by 5 bases and J by 2 bases, with 17 bases between. Germline V gene lookup returns CDR1 SGHRS and CDR2 YFSETQ. In DNA, the CDR3 is TGCGCCAGCAGTCTGGCGGAGGTTCTCCCCTACAATGAGCAGTTCTTC. Translation: CASSLAEVLPYNEQFF.